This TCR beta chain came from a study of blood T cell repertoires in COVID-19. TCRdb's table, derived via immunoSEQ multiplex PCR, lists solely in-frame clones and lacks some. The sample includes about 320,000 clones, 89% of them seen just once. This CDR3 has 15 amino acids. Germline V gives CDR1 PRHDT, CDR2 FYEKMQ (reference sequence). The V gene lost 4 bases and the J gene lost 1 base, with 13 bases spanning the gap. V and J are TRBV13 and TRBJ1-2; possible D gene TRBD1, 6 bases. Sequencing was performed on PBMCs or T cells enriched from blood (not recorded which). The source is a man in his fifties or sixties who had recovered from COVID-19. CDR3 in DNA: TGTGCCAGCAGCTCCGGACAGACATTTAACTATGGCTACACCTTC. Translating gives CASSSGQTFNYGYTF. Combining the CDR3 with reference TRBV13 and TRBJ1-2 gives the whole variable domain AAGVIQSPRHLIKEKRETATLKCYPIPRHDTVYWYQQGPGQDPQFLISFYEKMQSDKGSIPDRFSAQQFSDYHSELNMSSLELGDSALYFCASSSGQTFNYGYTFGSGTRLTVV.